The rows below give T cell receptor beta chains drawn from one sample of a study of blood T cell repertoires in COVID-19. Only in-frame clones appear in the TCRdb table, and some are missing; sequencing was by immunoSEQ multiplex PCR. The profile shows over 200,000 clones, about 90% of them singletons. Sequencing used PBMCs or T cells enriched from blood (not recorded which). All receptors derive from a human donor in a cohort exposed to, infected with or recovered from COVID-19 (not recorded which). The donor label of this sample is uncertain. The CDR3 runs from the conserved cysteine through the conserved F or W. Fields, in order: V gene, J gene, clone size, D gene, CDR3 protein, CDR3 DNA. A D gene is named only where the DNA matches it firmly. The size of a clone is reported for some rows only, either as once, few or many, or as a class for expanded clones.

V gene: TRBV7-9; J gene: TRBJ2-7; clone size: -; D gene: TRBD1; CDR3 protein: CASSPLRDSFYEQYF; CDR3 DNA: TGTGCCAGCAGCCCGCTCCGGGACAGCTTCTACGAGCAGTACTTC
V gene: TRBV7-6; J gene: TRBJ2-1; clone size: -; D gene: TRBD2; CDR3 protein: CASSPRGLAGARTEQFF; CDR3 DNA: TGTGCCAGCAGCCCCCGAGGACTAGCGGGGGCAAGGACTGAGCAGTTCTTC
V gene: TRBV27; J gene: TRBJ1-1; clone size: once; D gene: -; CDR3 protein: CASSSPPGRDTEAFF; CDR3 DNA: TGTGCCAGCAGTTCCCCGCCCGGGAGGGATACTGAAGCTTTCTTT
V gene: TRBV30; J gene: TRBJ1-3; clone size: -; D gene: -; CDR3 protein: CAWSAGFATSGNTIYF; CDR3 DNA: TGTGCCTGGAGTGCAGGGTTCGCCACCTCTGGAAACACCATATATTTT
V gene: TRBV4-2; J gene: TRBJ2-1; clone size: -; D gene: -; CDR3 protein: CASSHSHNEQFF; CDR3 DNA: TGTGCCAGCAGCCACTCCCACAATGAGCAGTTCTTC
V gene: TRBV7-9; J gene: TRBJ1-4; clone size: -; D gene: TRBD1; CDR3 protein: CASSPSDRAIANEKLFF; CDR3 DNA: TGTGCCAGCAGTCCAAGTGACAGGGCAATAGCTAATGAAAAACTGTTTTTT
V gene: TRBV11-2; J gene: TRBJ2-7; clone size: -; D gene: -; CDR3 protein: CASSPMDEQYF; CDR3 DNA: TGTGCCAGCAGCCCTATGGACGAGCAGTACTTC
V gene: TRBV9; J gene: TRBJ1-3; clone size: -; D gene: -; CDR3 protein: CASSVDRTLGNTIYF; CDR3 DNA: TGTGCCAGCAGCGTAGACAGGACCCTAGGAAACACCATATATTTT
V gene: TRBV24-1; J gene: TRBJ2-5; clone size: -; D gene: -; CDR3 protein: CATSDLQRGHPAETQYF; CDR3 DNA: TGTGCCACCAGTGATTTGCAAAGAGGGCATCCGGCGGAGACCCAGTACTTC
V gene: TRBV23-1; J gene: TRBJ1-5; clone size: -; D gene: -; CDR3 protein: CASSQGGEWGNQPQHF; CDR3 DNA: TGCGCCAGCAGTCAAGGGGGGGAGTGGGGCAATCAGCCCCAGCATTTT
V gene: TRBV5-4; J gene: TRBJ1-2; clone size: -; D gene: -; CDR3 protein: CASSPGGVNYGYTF; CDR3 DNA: TGTGCCAGCAGCCCGGGGGGGGTGAACTATGGCTACACCTTC
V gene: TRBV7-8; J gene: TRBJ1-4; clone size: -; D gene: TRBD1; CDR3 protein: CASSLQGAMAEKLFF; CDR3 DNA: TGTGCCAGCAGCTTACAGGGGGCAATGGCTGAAAAACTGTTTTTT
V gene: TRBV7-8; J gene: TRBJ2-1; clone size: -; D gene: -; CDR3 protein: CASSSGGGGALGEQFF; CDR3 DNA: TGTGCCAGCAGCTCAGGTGGGGGGGGCGCCTTGGGTGAGCAGTTCTTC
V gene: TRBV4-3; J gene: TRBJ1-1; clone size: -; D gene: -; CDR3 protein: CASSQDEGMNTEAFF; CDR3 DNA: TGCGCCAGCAGCCAAGATGAGGGAATGAACACTGAAGCTTTCTTT
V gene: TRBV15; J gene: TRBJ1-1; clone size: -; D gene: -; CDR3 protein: CATSRDLINRDTEAFF; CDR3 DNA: TGTGCCACCAGCAGAGATCTGATAAACCGGGACACTGAAGCTTTCTTT
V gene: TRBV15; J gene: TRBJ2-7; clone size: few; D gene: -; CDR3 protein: CATRSDGGPTYF; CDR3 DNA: TGTGCCACCCGCTCAGATGGGGGCCCGACGTACTTC
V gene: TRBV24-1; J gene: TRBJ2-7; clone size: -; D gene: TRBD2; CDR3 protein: CATSDKGGTFYEQYF; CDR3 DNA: TGTGCCACCAGTGATAAGGGAGGGACCTTTTACGAGCAGTACTTC
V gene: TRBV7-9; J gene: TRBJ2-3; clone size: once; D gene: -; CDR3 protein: CASSPGGTDTQYF; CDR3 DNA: TGTGCCAGCAGCCCCGGGGGCACAGATACGCAGTATTTT
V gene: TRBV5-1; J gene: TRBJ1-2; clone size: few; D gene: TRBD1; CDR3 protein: CASSLGAKGAAAPNYGYTF; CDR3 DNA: TGCGCCAGCAGCTTGGGGGCCAAGGGGGCCGCCGCTCCCAACTATGGCTACACCTTC
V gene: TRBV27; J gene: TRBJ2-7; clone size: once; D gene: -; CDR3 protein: CASSRGRRGYEQYF; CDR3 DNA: TGTGCCAGCAGTAGAGGGAGGAGGGGCTACGAGCAGTACTTC
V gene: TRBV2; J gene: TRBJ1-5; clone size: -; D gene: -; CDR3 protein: CASRTRHNQPQHF; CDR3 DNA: TGTGCCAGCAGGACGAGACACAATCAGCCCCAGCATTTT
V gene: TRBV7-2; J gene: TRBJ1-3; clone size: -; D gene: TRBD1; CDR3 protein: CASSLTGGNNGNTIYF; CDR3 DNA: TGTGCCAGCAGCTTAACAGGGGGCAATAATGGAAACACCATATATTTT
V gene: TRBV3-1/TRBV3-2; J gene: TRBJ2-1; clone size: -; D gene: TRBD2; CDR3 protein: CASSLTGTSGGAREQFF; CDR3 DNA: TGTGCCAGCAGCCTTACCGGGACTAGCGGGGGGGCCCGGGAGCAGTTCTTC
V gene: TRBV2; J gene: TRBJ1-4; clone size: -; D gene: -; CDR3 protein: CASALRRDTNEKLFF; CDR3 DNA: TGTGCCAGCGCCCTGAGGAGGGACACTAATGAAAAACTGTTTTTT
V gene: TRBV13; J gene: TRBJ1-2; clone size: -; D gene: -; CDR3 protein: CASSAWGLNYGYTF; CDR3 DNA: TGTGCCAGCAGCGCCTGGGGGCTAAACTATGGCTACACCTTC
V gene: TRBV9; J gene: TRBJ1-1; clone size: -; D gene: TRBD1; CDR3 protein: CASNPTGGRTEAFF; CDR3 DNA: TGTGCCAGCAACCCTACAGGGGGCCGGACTGAAGCTTTCTTT
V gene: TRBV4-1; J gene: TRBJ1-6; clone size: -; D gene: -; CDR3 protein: CASSQVAGAGSPLHF; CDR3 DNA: TGCGCCAGCAGCCAAGTCGCAGGGGCTGGTTCACCCCTCCACTTT
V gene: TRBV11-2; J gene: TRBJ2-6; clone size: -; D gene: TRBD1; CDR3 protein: CASKDGTGLGGANVLTF; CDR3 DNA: TGTGCCAGCAAGGACGGGACAGGCCTGGGTGGGGCCAACGTCCTGACTTTC
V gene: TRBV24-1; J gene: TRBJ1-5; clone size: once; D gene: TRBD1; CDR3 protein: CATSDPGQGSNQPQHF; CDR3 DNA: TGTGCCACCAGTGACCCTGGACAGGGAAGCAATCAGCCCCAGCATTTT
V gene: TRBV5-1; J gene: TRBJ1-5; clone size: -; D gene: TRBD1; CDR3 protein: CASSPGGYNQPQHF; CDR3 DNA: TGCGCCAGCAGCCCAGGGGGGTACAATCAGCCCCAGCATTTT
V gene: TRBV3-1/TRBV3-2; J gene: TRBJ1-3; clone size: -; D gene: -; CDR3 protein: CASSHRGGNTIYF; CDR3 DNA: TGTGCCAGCAGCCATAGGGGGGGAAACACCATATATTTT
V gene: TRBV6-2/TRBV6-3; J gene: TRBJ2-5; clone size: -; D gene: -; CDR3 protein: CASSYLRTRGETQYF; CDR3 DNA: TGTGCCAGCAGTTACCTAAGGACCCGGGGGGAGACCCAGTACTTC
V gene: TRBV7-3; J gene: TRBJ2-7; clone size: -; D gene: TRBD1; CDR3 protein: CASSLDGTGREQYF; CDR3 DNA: TGTGCCAGCAGCTTAGATGGGACAGGGCGCGAGCAGTACTTC
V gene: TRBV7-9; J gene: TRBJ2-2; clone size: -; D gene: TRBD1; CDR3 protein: CASRDGQGWTGELFF; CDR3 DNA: TGTGCCAGCAGGGACGGACAGGGTTGGACCGGGGAGCTGTTTTTT
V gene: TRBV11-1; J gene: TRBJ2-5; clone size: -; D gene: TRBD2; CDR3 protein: CASSWAGEETQYF; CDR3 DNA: TGTGCCAGCAGCTGGGCGGGGGAAGAGACCCAGTACTTC
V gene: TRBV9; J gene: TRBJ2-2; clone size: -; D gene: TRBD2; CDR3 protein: CASSFRTSGGTGELFF; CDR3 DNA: TGTGCCAGCAGCTTCCGGACTAGCGGGGGCACCGGGGAGCTGTTTTTT
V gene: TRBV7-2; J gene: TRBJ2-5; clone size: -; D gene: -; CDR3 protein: CASSLQGRSETQYF; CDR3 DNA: TGTGCCAGCAGCTTACAGGGTAGATCAGAGACCCAGTACTTC
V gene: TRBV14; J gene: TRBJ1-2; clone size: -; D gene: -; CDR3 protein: CASSQAPGVSYGYTF; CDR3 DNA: TGTGCCAGCAGCCAAGCCCCAGGGGTTTCCTATGGCTACACCTTC
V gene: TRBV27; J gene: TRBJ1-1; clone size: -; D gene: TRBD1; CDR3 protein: CASSLSGTGGTEAFF; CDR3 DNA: TGTGCCAGCAGTTTATCGGGCACAGGGGGCACTGAAGCTTTCTTT
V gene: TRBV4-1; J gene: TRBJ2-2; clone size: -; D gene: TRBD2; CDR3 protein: CASSQLREVGTGELFF; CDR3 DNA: TGCGCCAGCAGCCAATTGCGGGAGGTTGGCACCGGGGAGCTGTTTTTT
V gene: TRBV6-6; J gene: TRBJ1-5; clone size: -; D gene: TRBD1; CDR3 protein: CASSYPGQGVNQPQHF; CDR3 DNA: TGTGCCAGCAGTTACCCGGGACAGGGCGTCAATCAGCCCCAGCATTTT
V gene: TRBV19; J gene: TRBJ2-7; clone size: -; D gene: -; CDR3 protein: CASSAGGRSYEQYF; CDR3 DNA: TGTGCCAGTAGCGCCGGGGGGCGTTCCTACGAGCAGTACTTC
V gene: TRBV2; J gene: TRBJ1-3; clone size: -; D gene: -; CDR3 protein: CASSPQQVTGNTIYF; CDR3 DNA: TGTGCCAGCAGTCCCCAACAGGTTACTGGAAACACCATATATTTT
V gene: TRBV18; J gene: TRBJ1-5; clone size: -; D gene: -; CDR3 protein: CASSLTGFSNQPQHF; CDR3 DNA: TGTGCCAGCTCACTGACAGGTTTTAGCAATCAGCCCCAGCATTTT
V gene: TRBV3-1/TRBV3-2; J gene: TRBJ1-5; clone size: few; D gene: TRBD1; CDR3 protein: CASSRAGGQPQHF; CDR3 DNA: TGTGCCAGCAGCCGTGCAGGGGGTCAGCCCCAGCATTTT
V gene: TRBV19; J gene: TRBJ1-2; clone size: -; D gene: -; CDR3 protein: CASSYPAGSDYTF; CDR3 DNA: TGTGCCAGTAGTTACCCCGCGGGGAGTGACTACACCTTC
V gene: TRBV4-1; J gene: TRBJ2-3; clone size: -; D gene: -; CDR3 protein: CASSQGGTQYF; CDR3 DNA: TGCGCCAGCAGCCAAGGAGGTACGCAGTATTTT
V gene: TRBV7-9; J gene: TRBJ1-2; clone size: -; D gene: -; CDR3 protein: CASSSAGIDYGYTF; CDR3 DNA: TGTGCCAGCAGCTCTGCAGGGATAGACTATGGCTACACCTTC
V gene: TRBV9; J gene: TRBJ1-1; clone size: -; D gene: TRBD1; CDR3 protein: CASSTRDRGPLNTEAFF; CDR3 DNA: TGTGCCAGCAGCACCCGGGACAGGGGGCCACTGAACACTGAAGCTTTCTTT
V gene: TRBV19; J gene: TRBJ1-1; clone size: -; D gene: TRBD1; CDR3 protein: CASSPRQGGRTEAFF; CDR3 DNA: TGTGCCAGTAGTCCGAGACAGGGTGGAAGGACTGAAGCTTTCTTT
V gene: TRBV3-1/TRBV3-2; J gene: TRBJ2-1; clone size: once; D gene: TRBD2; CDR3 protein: CASSLHRAGGPSWQFF; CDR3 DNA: TGTGCCAGCAGCTTGCATCGGGCGGGGGGGCCCTCCTGGCAGTTCTTC
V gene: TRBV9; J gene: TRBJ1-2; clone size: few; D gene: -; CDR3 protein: CASSPGGENYGYTF; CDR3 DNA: TGTGCCAGCAGCCCAGGAGGGGAGAACTATGGCTACACCTTC
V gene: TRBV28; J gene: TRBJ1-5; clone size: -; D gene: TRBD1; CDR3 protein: CASSRLTGDSNQPQHF; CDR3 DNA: TGTGCCAGCAGCCGACTGACAGGGGATAGCAATCAGCCCCAGCATTTT
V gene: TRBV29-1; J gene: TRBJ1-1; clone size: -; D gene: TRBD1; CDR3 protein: CSVESGTGGEAFF; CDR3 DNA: TGCAGCGTCGAGTCAGGGACAGGGGGTGAAGCTTTCTTT
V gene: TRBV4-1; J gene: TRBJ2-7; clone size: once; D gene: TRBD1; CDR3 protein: CASSPESGTGTEQYF; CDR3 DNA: TGCGCCAGCAGCCCAGAATCCGGGACAGGTACCGAGCAGTACTTC